Sequencing of this T cell receptor beta chain was carried out in a study of cytomegalovirus exposure and HLA in healthy donors. Regarding donors, all were healthy bone marrow donors. This clone was detected only once. Its antigen is unknown. CDR1 is MNHNS and CDR2 is SASEGT in the germline V gene. CDR3 size: 13 residues. V lost 4 bases to trimming and J lost 3 bases, with 10 bases between them. PCR primers comprised 60 Vbeta and 13 Jbeta primers. Data came from immunoSEQ multiplex PCR; TCRdb stores just in-frame clones and leaves some out. The data show about 190,000 clones, around 78% seen once. General observations from the study: Immune exposure was documented only through CMV serostatus. CMV antigen specificity was confirmed in vitro for a few CMV-associated chains. A later analysis linked a missense variant in DCLRE1C to the trimming of TCR beta V and J genes.

Sequenced sample: PBMCs. The source of this sequence is a woman in her twenties or thirties in good health and CMV-seropositive. The chain links TRBV6-1 to TRBJ2-7; D is uncertain. The CDR3 here is CASSGELVYEQYF. CDR3 DNA: TGTGCCAGCAGTGGAGAACTGGTCTACGAGCAGTACTTC.